This T cell receptor (beta chain) was sequenced during a study of PD-1 blockade in classical Hodgkin lymphoma. For the study at large: Nivolumab was administered to patients intravenously at 3 mg/kg every 2 weeks. Study-wide results and limits: Patients with an early start, nivolumab under 1 year after ASCT, were excluded. Complete responders entered with baseline diversity on par with newly diagnosed patients, the results showed.

Every single patient, without exception, relapsed after autologous stem cell transplantation, and brentuximab vedotin exposure varied. The patients, who had relapsed/refractory classical Hodgkin lymphoma, achieved best responses of complete response, partial response or progressive disease. CDR1 is MNHEY, CDR2 SMNVEV, per germline (reference sequence). V gave up 8 bases and J gave up 4 bases; unmatched junction bases: 16. CDR3 length equals 18 residues. Assay: immunoSEQ multiplex PCR; the TCRdb copy retains only in-frame clones and omits some. The sample includes about 39,000 clones, 88% seen only once; the top ten take roughly 10%. A remark on this clone: Its antigen remains unknown.

The source material was peripheral blood mononuclear cells (PBMCs), sampled at baseline. V is TRBV27 and J is TRBJ2-2, with 10 positions matching TRBD2. This clonotype was obtained from a human donor with classical Hodgkin lymphoma. The CDR3 region has the DNA TGTGCCAGCGCATCACTAGCGGGGCTACGGGGCGGCACCGGGGAGCTGTTTTTT. Encoded protein: CASASLAGLRGGTGELFF.